These T cell receptor beta chains were read from a single sample in a study of T cell therapy after organ transplantation. The table came from immunoSEQ multiplex PCR; TCRdb's copy has only in-frame clones and leaves some out. The sample shows about 50,000 clones, about 94% of them seen only once. Their antigens are not known. The sample in question was CD8+ T cells from blood, obtained before autologous CMV-specific T cell therapy. These receptors came from a human patient who had received a solid organ transplant and had CMV disease. The CDR3 runs from the conserved cysteine through the conserved F or W. A D gene is named only where the DNA matches it firmly. The size entry is marked missing in some rows and otherwise reads once, few, many or a size class.

size: NA; J: TRBJ1-5; D: NA; V: TRBV5-1; CDR3: CASSPTPGKGHQPQHF; DNA: TGCGCCAGCAGCCCCACTCCAGGGAAGGGCCATCAGCCCCAGCATTTT
size: NA; J: TRBJ1-1; D: NA; V: TRBV7-6; CDR3: CASTKGRNTEAFF; DNA: TGTGCCAGCACTAAGGGGAGAAACACTGAAGCTTTCTTT
size: NA; J: TRBJ2-7; D: NA; V: TRBV6-5; CDR3: CASSYRHGSYEQYF; DNA: TGTGCCAGCAGTTACCGTCACGGGTCCTACGAGCAGTACTTC
size: NA; J: TRBJ2-7; D: NA; V: TRBV6-1; CDR3: CASRGPYYEQYF; DNA: TGTGCCAGCAGGGGACCGTACTACGAGCAGTACTTC
size: NA; J: TRBJ2-7; D: NA; V: TRBV6-5; CDR3: CASSPGSGAYEQYF; DNA: TGTGCCAGCAGTCCAGGGAGTGGGGCCTACGAGCAGTACTTC
size: NA; J: TRBJ1-4; D: TRBD1; V: TRBV6-5; CDR3: CASSYSTGGLELFF; DNA: TGTGCCAGCAGTTACTCGACAGGGGGGTTAGAGCTGTTTTTT
size: NA; J: TRBJ1-2; D: TRBD1; V: TRBV6-5; CDR3: CASIGQGLYGYTF; DNA: TGTGCCAGCATCGGACAGGGACTCTATGGCTACACCTTC
size: NA; J: TRBJ2-1; D: NA; V: TRBV19; CDR3: CASSIGGNEQFF; DNA: TGTGCCAGTAGTATAGGAGGGAATGAGCAGTTCTTC
size: NA; J: TRBJ2-7; D: NA; V: TRBV7-6; CDR3: CASSLRGRVDEQYF; DNA: TGTGCCAGCAGCTTAAGGGGCAGGGTCGACGAGCAGTACTTC
size: NA; J: TRBJ1-2; D: TRBD1; V: TRBV30; CDR3: CAWSGTGDIYGYTF; DNA: TGTGCCTGGAGTGGGACAGGGGATATCTATGGCTACACCTTC
size: NA; J: TRBJ2-7; D: NA; V: TRBV6-5; CDR3: CASSTPGPHREQYF; DNA: TGTGCCAGCAGTACGCCCGGACCCCATAGGGAGCAGTACTTC
size: NA; J: TRBJ2-3; D: NA; V: TRBV4-2; CDR3: CASSQVSGSTMAGTDTQYF; DNA: TGTGCCAGCAGCCAAGTCTCGGGCTCGACTATGGCGGGGACAGATACGCAGTATTTT
size: NA; J: TRBJ1-5; D: NA; V: TRBV28; CDR3: CASSLSGGGQPQHF; DNA: TGTGCCAGCAGTTTATCCGGCGGGGGTCAGCCCCAGCATTTT
size: NA; J: TRBJ1-5; D: TRBD1; V: TRBV2; CDR3: CASSEEGRGFYSNQPQHF; DNA: TGTGCCAGCAGTGAAGAAGGCAGGGGGTTCTATAGCAATCAGCCCCAGCATTTT
size: NA; J: TRBJ2-7; D: NA; V: TRBV2; CDR3: CASLRGTAYEQYF; DNA: TGTGCCAGCCTGAGGGGGACGGCCTACGAGCAGTACTTC
size: NA; J: TRBJ2-1; D: NA; V: TRBV5-8; CDR3: CASSLRRYNEQFF; DNA: TGTGCCAGCAGCTTACGGAGATACAATGAGCAGTTCTTC
size: once; J: TRBJ1-2; D: NA; V: TRBV30; CDR3: CAWSVLSTSYGYTF; DNA: TGTGCCTGGAGTGTGCTTTCGACCTCCTATGGCTACACCTTC
size: once; J: TRBJ1-4; D: NA; V: TRBV5-1; CDR3: CASSAIDATNEKLFF; DNA: TGCGCCAGCAGCGCAATTGACGCAACTAATGAAAAACTGTTTTTT
size: NA; J: TRBJ2-7; D: TRBD1; V: TRBV2; CDR3: CASINSGQAYEQYF; DNA: TGTGCCAGCATTAATTCGGGACAGGCCTACGAGCAGTACTTC
size: NA; J: TRBJ1-1; D: NA; V: TRBV10-3; CDR3: CAISGLKEDRPAEAFF; DNA: TGTGCCATCAGTGGCCTTAAGGAGGACAGACCGGCTGAAGCTTTCTTT
size: NA; J: TRBJ2-7; D: NA; V: TRBV28; CDR3: CASSLAGREQYF; DNA: TGTGCCAGCAGTTTGGCAGGGCGCGAGCAGTACTTC
size: NA; J: TRBJ1-1; D: NA; V: TRBV19; CDR3: CASSSRGGVNTEAFF; DNA: TGTGCCAGTAGTTCCCGGGGAGGGGTGAACACTGAAGCTTTCTTT
size: NA; J: TRBJ1-2; D: TRBD1; V: TRBV29-1; CDR3: CSVDGQGLGYTF; DNA: TGCAGCGTAGACGGACAGGGTCTTGGCTACACCTTC
size: NA; J: TRBJ2-6; D: TRBD1; V: TRBV6-6; CDR3: CASSKGEGAEANVLTF; DNA: TGTGCCAGCAGTAAAGGCGAGGGGGCAGAGGCCAACGTCCTGACTTTC